This is a list of T cell receptor beta chains from one sample in a study of siplizumab effects on memory and regulatory T cells. Method: immunoSEQ multiplex PCR; TCRdb's copy keeps in-frame clones and lacks some. The data show roughly 69,000 clones, with less than 85% seen just once and roughly 3.8% held by the top ten. Sequenced material: memory CD4+ T cells sorted from blood. The receptors were gathered from a human donor in good health. Both conserved end residues are part of each CDR3.

v_call: TRBV5-4
j_call: TRBJ2-5
cdr3_aa: CASSLDRGETQYF

v_call: TRBV7-9
j_call: TRBJ1-1
cdr3_aa: CASSLGAGTYMNTEAFF

v_call: TRBV2
j_call: TRBJ1-6
cdr3_aa: CASNGDRGFLHF

v_call: TRBV7-2
j_call: TRBJ2-5
cdr3_aa: CASSPSSMSETQYF

v_call: TRBV6-5
j_call: TRBJ1-1
cdr3_aa: CASSARGVVDTEAFF

v_call: TRBV10-2
j_call: TRBJ2-3
cdr3_aa: CASTLAGGADTQYF

v_call: TRBV30
j_call: TRBJ2-7
cdr3_aa: CASTGTSYPGEQYF

v_call: TRBV5-4
j_call: TRBJ2-3
cdr3_aa: CASRRSGTNTDTQYF

v_call: TRBV4-1
j_call: TRBJ2-6
cdr3_aa: CASSQVDMGLGANVLTF

v_call: TRBV5-4
j_call: TRBJ2-3
cdr3_aa: CASSLAGGRTDTQYF

v_call: TRBV12-5
j_call: TRBJ2-1
cdr3_aa: CASGLGTSGFYNEQFF

v_call: TRBV29-1
j_call: TRBJ2-1
cdr3_aa: CSVESGGDEQFF

v_call: TRBV7-2
j_call: TRBJ2-1
cdr3_aa: CASSFQDNEQFF

v_call: TRBV11-3
j_call: TRBJ2-3
cdr3_aa: CASSQRSGSGADTQYF

v_call: TRBV10-3
j_call: TRBJ2-7
cdr3_aa: CAIRITSGSSYEQYF

v_call: TRBV5-1
j_call: TRBJ2-1
cdr3_aa: CASSLGVLNEQFF

v_call: TRBV5-1
j_call: TRBJ1-4
cdr3_aa: CASSLATGAMNEKLFF

v_call: TRBV4-2
j_call: TRBJ2-3
cdr3_aa: CASSQVRWGNLVGRRPSTDTQYF

v_call: TRBV4-2
j_call: TRBJ2-1
cdr3_aa: CASSQGAGGLSSRGQFF

v_call: TRBV5-6
j_call: TRBJ1-2
cdr3_aa: CASSFGQAPGYTF

v_call: TRBV6-1
j_call: TRBJ1-3
cdr3_aa: CASSGQQGTGNTIYF

v_call: TRBV5-1
j_call: TRBJ2-5
cdr3_aa: CASSLVRTDGQETQYF

v_call: TRBV9
j_call: TRBJ2-3
cdr3_aa: CASSPTTGVADTQYF

v_call: TRBV5-4
j_call: TRBJ1-2
cdr3_aa: CASSTTGYGYTF

v_call: TRBV9
j_call: TRBJ2-1
cdr3_aa: CASSMDLGNEQFF

v_call: TRBV19
j_call: TRBJ1-1
cdr3_aa: CASTPLASGNTEAFF

v_call: TRBV6-1
j_call: TRBJ1-5
cdr3_aa: CASSRDRNQPQHF

v_call: TRBV19
j_call: TRBJ2-3
cdr3_aa: CASSWGSYTDTQYF

v_call: TRBV5-1
j_call: TRBJ1-1
cdr3_aa: CASSPQGHTEAFF

v_call: TRBV18
j_call: TRBJ1-1
cdr3_aa: CASSPPYGGRTEAFF

v_call: TRBV4-2
j_call: TRBJ1-2
cdr3_aa: CASSQATEGYGYTF

v_call: TRBV28
j_call: TRBJ1-1
cdr3_aa: CASSGVIKEKAFF

v_call: TRBV25-1
j_call: TRBJ2-5
cdr3_aa: CASSELTPQETQYF

v_call: TRBV11-2
j_call: TRBJ1-2
cdr3_aa: CATRREVNGYTF

v_call: TRBV18
j_call: TRBJ1-1
cdr3_aa: CASSPWTGEAFF

v_call: TRBV4-1
j_call: TRBJ2-7
cdr3_aa: CASSQEVAQGFDEQYF

v_call: TRBV9
j_call: TRBJ2-4
cdr3_aa: CASSSRPVGGKNIQYF

v_call: TRBV7-9
j_call: TRBJ1-2
cdr3_aa: CASSFQGKYGYTF

v_call: TRBV7-2
j_call: TRBJ2-1
cdr3_aa: CASSFDRANEQFF

v_call: TRBV11-2
j_call: TRBJ2-3
cdr3_aa: CASRKELASTDTQYF

v_call: TRBV6-5
j_call: TRBJ1-6
cdr3_aa: CASSYSGQVYNSPLHF

v_call: TRBV6-1
j_call: TRBJ2-5
cdr3_aa: CASSHWETQETQYF

v_call: TRBV11-3
j_call: TRBJ2-7
cdr3_aa: CASSLGYSYEQYF

v_call: TRBV6-5
j_call: TRBJ2-3
cdr3_aa: CASSGLTDTQYF

v_call: TRBV11-1
j_call: TRBJ2-5
cdr3_aa: CASIPSGDRKETQYF

v_call: TRBV7-2
j_call: TRBJ2-3
cdr3_aa: CASSLMGGGTDTQYF

v_call: TRBV6-5
j_call: TRBJ2-5
cdr3_aa: CASSYSGQGLETQYF

v_call: TRBV11-2
j_call: TRBJ2-5
cdr3_aa: CASSPPGLAGRGETQYF

v_call: TRBV7-9
j_call: TRBJ1-5
cdr3_aa: CASSPSSQAIMTQHF

v_call: TRBV20-1
j_call: TRBJ2-3
cdr3_aa: CSAGLADTQYF

v_call: TRBV2
j_call: TRBJ2-2
cdr3_aa: CASSPTIGAGELFF

v_call: TRBV5-5
j_call: TRBJ2-2
cdr3_aa: CASSLISTGELFF